The source of this T cell receptor (beta chain) is a study of shared clonotypes between healthy human individuals. Each subset's genomic DNA was shared equally among a number of immunoSEQ plates. TCRdb keeps only in-frame clones here, not all; method: immunoSEQ multiplex PCR. The sample yields some 2 million clones, about 95% seen once. The naive CD8 population came from CD45RO-negative cells selected for CCR7, without terminally differentiated effector memory CD45RA+ cells. Participating donors were healthy, HIV-negative adults free of recent acute infections or vaccinations. Notes on the study in general: It was the non-shared clonotypes that had lower generation probabilities than clonotypes shared by all four donors. Larger estimated richness was generally seen in naive subsets than in memory subsets.

CDR1 and CDR2 from the germline V gene are LNHDA and SQIVND (reference sequence). Trimming stripped 3 bases from V and 6 bases from J, with 11 bases between. The CDR3 is made up of 13 amino acids. Note on this clone: The antigen remains undetermined.

Source material: naive CD8+ T cells sorted from blood. V is TRBV19 and J is TRBJ1-2; D gene uncertain. This sequence originates from a man younger than 35 in good health. The CDR3 region is CASSMGDGDGYTF. The CDR3 DNA reads TGTGCCAGTAGTATGGGAGACGGTGATGGCTACACCTTC. Together with reference TRBV19 and TRBJ1-2, the CDR3 gives the full variable domain: DGGITQSPKYLFRKEGQNVTLSCEQNLNHDAMYWYRQDPGQGLRLIYYSQIVNDFQKGDIAEGYSVSREKKESFPLTVTSAQKNPTAFYLCASSMGDGDGYTFGSGTRLTVV.